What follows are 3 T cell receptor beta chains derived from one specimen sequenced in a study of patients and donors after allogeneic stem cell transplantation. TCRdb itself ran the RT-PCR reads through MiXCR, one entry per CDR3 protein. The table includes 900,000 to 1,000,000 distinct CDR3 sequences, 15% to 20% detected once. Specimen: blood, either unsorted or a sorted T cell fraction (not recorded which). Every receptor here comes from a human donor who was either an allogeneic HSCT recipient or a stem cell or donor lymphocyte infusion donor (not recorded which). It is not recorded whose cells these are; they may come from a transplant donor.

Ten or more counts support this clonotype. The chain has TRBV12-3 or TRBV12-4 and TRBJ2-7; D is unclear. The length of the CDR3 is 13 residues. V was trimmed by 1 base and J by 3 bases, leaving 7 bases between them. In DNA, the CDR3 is TGTGCCAGCAGTTTAGATGGTATCTACGAGCAGTACTTC. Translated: CASSLDGIYEQYF.

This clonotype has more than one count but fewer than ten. The CDR3, as DNA: TGTGCCAGTAATTCATTTGGGGGGGGGAAGAGCAATCAGCCCCAGCATTTT. Protein sequence: CASNSFGGGKSNQPQHF. The chain has TRBV12-3 or TRBV12-4 and TRBJ1-5; D might be TRBD1 (5 bases). The CDR3 sequence is 17 residues long. The V end was cut by 9 bases, the J end by 1 base, with 22 bases between.

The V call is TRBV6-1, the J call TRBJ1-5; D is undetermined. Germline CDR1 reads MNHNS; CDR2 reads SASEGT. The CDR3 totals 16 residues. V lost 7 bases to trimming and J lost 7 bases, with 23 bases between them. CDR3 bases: TGTGCCAGCAACCGGGAGGACCCTCCACGTAGGCAGCCCCAGCATTTT. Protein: CASNREDPPRRQPQHF.